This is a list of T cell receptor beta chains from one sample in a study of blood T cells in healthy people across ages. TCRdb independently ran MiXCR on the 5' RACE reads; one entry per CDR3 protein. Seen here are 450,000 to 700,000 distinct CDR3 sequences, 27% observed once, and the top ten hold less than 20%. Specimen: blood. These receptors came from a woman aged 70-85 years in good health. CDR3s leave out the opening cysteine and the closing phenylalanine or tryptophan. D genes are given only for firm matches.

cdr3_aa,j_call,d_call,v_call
ASTGQSEQY,NA,NA,TRBV5-1
ASSFTAKETQY,NA,NA,TRBV7-9
ASSPSGVLTNEQY,TRBJ2-7,NA,TRBV6-2/TRBV6-3
ASSLAAGQDNEKPF,TRBJ1-4,TRBD1,TRBV7-9
ASRTGKQETQY,TRBJ2-5,TRBD1,TRBV2
SAPTSGGSYNEQF,TRBJ2-1,TRBD2,TRBV20-1
ASSQYRRTYNEQF,TRBJ2-1,NA,TRBV6-5
ASSLEHPNTGELF,TRBJ2-2,NA,TRBV5-1
VSSSWGNYGYT,TRBJ1-2,NA,TRBV5-5
ASSDAVGPHEQF,TRBJ2-1,NA,TRBV5-1
SASFMGNTEAF,TRBJ1-1,NA,TRBV20-1
SVIGTGGYGYT,TRBJ1-2,TRBD1,TRBV29-1
ASMAQGGGELF,TRBJ2-2,NA,TRBV27
ASSSPGQGRNEQF,TRBJ2-1,TRBD1,TRBV6-5
ASSLLRGVLNEQF,TRBJ2-1,TRBD2,TRBV7-9
AISEQLDPTNEKLF,TRBJ1-4,NA,TRBV10-3
ASSPRGQVSEKLF,TRBJ1-4,TRBD1,TRBV7-9
ASSPRTGGDEKLF,TRBJ1-4,TRBD1,TRBV4-1
ASSLHRGGRGEGTQY,TRBJ2-5,NA,TRBV4-3
SARVPDRVNTEAF,TRBJ1-1,TRBD1,TRBV20-1
ASSQEDLWDTEAF,TRBJ1-1,NA,TRBV4-1
ASREAPQETQY,TRBJ2-5,NA,TRBV7-2
ASSFRQLREAF,TRBJ1-1,NA,TRBV12-3/TRBV12-4
ASSLQGSGTEAF,TRBJ1-1,NA,TRBV5-1
ASSPMRQPYEQY,TRBJ2-7,NA,TRBV18
ASSVTGVEQY,TRBJ2-7,TRBD1,TRBV5-1
ASSFKVHETQY,TRBJ2-5,NA,TRBV27
ASSLDIQTEAF,TRBJ1-1,NA,TRBV5-1
ASRTGQGNTEAF,TRBJ1-1,TRBD1,TRBV7-2
ASSRSGGSYEQY,NA,TRBD2,TRBV5-4
ASSYFGAGLNQPQH,TRBJ1-5,NA,TRBV6-5
ASSYGPSGAGMADTQY,TRBJ2-3,NA,TRBV6-2/TRBV6-3
ATSDRFGGKTQY,TRBJ2-3,NA,TRBV24-1